The T cell receptor (beta chain) under discussion was sequenced for a study of T cell clonotyping in hematopoietic cell transplantation. Study outcomes and limitations: After transplant, recipient diversity fell while pathologically expanded clonotypes grew through day 180.

Note on this clone: Its cognate antigen is unknown.

Germline assignment: CDR1 SGHAT and CDR2 FQNNGV. CDR3 length equals 13 residues. Trimming removed 3 bases at V and 1 base at J, with 6 bases between. TCRdb keeps only in-frame clones here, not all; method: immunoSEQ multiplex PCR. This sample carries about 17,000 clones, approximately 87% of them seen once, and the ten largest clones take roughly 4.2%. The sequence derives from a male patient in his sixties who had an allogeneic stem cell transplant from a related donor, so the T cells may come from the graft donor. Some clones in this sample may be carry-over from other donors' samples. The source material was PBMCs, sampled 100 days after allogeneic stem cell transplant. The chain employs TRBV11-2 and TRBJ1-1; a possible D gene is TRBD1 (6 bases). The CDR3 loop is CASSLGQNTEAFF. The CDR3 coding sequence is TGTGCCAGCAGCTTGGGACAGAACACTGAAGCTTTCTTT.